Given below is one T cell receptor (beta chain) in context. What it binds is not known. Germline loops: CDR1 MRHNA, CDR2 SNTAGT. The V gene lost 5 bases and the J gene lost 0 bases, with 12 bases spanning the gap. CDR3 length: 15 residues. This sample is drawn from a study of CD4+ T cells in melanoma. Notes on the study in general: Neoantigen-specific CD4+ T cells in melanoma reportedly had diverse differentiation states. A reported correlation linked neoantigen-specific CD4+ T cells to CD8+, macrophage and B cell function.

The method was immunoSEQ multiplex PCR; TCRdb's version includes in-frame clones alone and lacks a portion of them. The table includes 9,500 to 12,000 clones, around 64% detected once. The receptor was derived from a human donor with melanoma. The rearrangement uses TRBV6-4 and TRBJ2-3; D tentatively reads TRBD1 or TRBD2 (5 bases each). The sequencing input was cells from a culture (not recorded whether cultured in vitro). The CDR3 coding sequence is TGTGCCAGCAGTTACCGGGACGGCAGCACAGATACGCAGTATTTT. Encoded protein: CASSYRDGSTDTQYF.